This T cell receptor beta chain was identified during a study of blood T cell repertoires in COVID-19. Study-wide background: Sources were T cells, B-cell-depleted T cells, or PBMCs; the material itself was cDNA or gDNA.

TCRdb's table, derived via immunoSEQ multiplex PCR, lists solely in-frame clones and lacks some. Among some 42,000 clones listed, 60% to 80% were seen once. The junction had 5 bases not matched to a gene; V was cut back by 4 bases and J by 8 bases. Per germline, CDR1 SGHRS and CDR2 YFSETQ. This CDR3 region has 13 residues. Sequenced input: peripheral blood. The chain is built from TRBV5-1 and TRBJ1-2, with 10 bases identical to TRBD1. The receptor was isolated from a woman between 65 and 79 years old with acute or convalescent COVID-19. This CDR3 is CASSVGTGDGYTF. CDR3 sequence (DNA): TGCGCCAGCAGCGTCGGGACAGGGGACGGCTACACCTTC.